The 22 T cell receptor beta chains below all came from one sample that was sequenced in a study of cytomegalovirus exposure and HLA in healthy donors. Vbeta (60) and Jbeta (13) primers were used in the PCR. The assay was immunoSEQ multiplex PCR, and TCRdb's table has in-frame clones only and misses some. The table includes 85,000 to 100,000 clones, under 75% detected once. Material for sequencing was PBMCs. These receptors all come from a human donor in good health.

This clone was seen only a few times. The rearrangement joins TRBV7-3 to TRBJ2-2, with 8 bases fitting TRBD1. Germline trimming cut 3 bases from V and 6 bases from J; bases unmatched to any gene: 3. CDR1 is SGHTA, CDR2 FQGTGA, per germline. The CDR3 covers 14 residues. The CDR3 sequence is CASSFQGAAGELFF. The CDR3 nucleotides are TGTGCCAGCAGCTTCCAGGGGGCCGCCGGGGAGCTGTTTTTT.

This clone was detected a few times. The chain recombines TRBV27 with TRBJ1-1; D gene uncertain. The germline gives CDR1 MNHEY, CDR2 SMNVEV (reference sequence). The CDR3 sequence is 13 residues long. Between the trimmed V and J ends, which lost 6 bases and 0 bases, there was a span of 8 bases. CDR3 residues: CASRKYMNTEAFF. The CDR3 coding sequence is TGTGCCAGCAGAAAATACATGAACACTGAAGCTTTCTTT.

The chain couples TRBV7-6 to TRBJ1-4; 8 bases are shared with TRBD1. Germline V gene data show CDR1 as SGHVS and CDR2 as FNYEAQ. Trimming took 1 base from V and 5 from J; bases not matched to a gene: 3. CDR3 length equals 15 residues. The CDR3 reads CASSLDGQGNEKLFF. The CDR3 region has the DNA TGTGCCAGCAGCTTAGATGGACAGGGCAATGAAAAACTGTTTTTT. Filled out from reference TRBV7-6 and TRBJ1-4, the complete variable domain reads GAGVSQSPRYKVTKRGQDVALRCDPISGHVSLYWYRQALGQGPEFLTYFNYEAQQDKSGLPNDRFSAERPEGSISTLTIQRTEQRDSAMYRCASSLDGQGNEKLFFGSGTQLSVL.

CDR3 protein: CASSTQPSEGETQYF. In DNA, the CDR3 is TGTGCCAGCAGCACCCAACCTAGCGAAGGGGAGACCCAGTACTTC. V is TRBV11-2 and J is TRBJ2-5, with D perhaps TRBD2 (6 bases). This CDR3 contains 15 residues. Germline V gene lookup returns CDR1 SGHAT and CDR2 FQNNGV. Trimming left V 5 bases short and J 5 bases short, with 18 bases between.

The chain carries TRBV9 and TRBJ1-2, with 8 positions matching TRBD1. The CDR3 covers 16 residues. V shed 0 bases and J 3 bases; nucleotides not matched to a gene: 7. Germline values: CDR1 SGDLS, CDR2 YYNGEE. CDR3: CASSVAIETGDYGYTF. The CDR3 DNA sequence: TGTGCCAGCAGCGTAGCGATCGAGACAGGGGACTATGGCTACACCTTC.

The V call is TRBV4-3, the J call TRBJ1-2; 8 bases line up with TRBD1. Germline V gene sequence: CDR1 LGHNA, CDR2 YSLEER. V dropped 4 bases and J dropped 3; count of bases not matched to a gene: 7. The CDR3 has 15 amino acids. In DNA, the CDR3 is TGCGCCAGCAGCCCCGGGACAGGCGATTACTATGGCTACACCTTC. Protein sequence: CASSPGTGDYYGYTF.

The V gene is TRBV9, the J gene TRBJ2-3; TRBD2 is a possible D gene (6 bases). The CDR3 has 16 residues. V was pared by 0 bases and J by 5 bases, with 16 bases between. Germline V gene data show CDR1 as SGDLS and CDR2 as YYNGEE. As DNA, the CDR3 is TGTGCCAGCAGCGTAGAAAAGGAGGGACCACAAGATACGCAGTATTTT. Protein sequence: CASSVEKEGPQDTQYF.

CDR3 sequence reads: CASTSNMRGNTIYF. DNA for the CDR3: TGCGCCAGCACCTCGAATATGAGGGGAAACACCATATATTTT. The chain is built from TRBV10-2 and TRBJ1-3; D unclear. This CDR3 region has 14 residues. Germline loops: CDR1 WSHSY, CDR2 SAAADI. Between the trimmed V and J ends, which lost 7 bases and 4 bases, there was a span of 14 bases.

The table lists this clone with a few counts. The chain uses TRBV18 and TRBJ1-1; tentatively, D is TRBD1 (5 bases). The V gene lost 4 bases and the J gene lost 4 bases, with 13 bases spanning the gap. Germline V gene sequence: CDR1 KGHSH, CDR2 LQKENI. The CDR3 is 14 amino acids. DNA of the CDR3: TGTGCCAGCTCACTCAGGGCCGGGAGCACTGAAGCTTTCTTT. Its translation is CASSLRAGSTEAFF.

The chain joins TRBV6-6 to TRBJ1-1; 7 bases align to TRBD1. With 5 bases clipped from V and 0 bases from J, the junction kept 6 bases outside the gene matches. CDR1 is MNHNY, CDR2 SVGAGI, per germline (reference sequence). CDR3 size: 15 residues. The chain's CDR3 is CASSKGQDVNTEAFF. For the CDR3, the DNA is TGTGCCAGCAGTAAAGGACAGGACGTGAACACTGAAGCTTTCTTT.

With respect to this clone: A junction boundary mismatches the germline segment, possibly from a read error. This chain uses TRBV12-5 with TRBJ2-5; TRBD2 is a possible D gene (6 bases). This CDR3 spans 15 amino acids. Germline lookup yields CDR1 LGHNT and CDR2 FRNRAP. CDR3 residues: CASDLGWGGVETQYF. The CDR3 nucleotides are TGTGCTAGTGATTTGGGGTGGGGCGGGGTGGAGACCCAGTACTTC.

The gene calls are TRBV4-3 and TRBJ2-3; TRBD2 is a possible D gene (5 bases). CDR3 length: 15 residues. CDR1 is LGHNA and CDR2 is YSLEER in the germline V gene. Trimming cost V 0 bases and J 1 base, with 8 bases left between them. This CDR3 is CASSQDWRGTDTQYF. In DNA, the CDR3 is TGCGCCAGCAGCCAAGATTGGCGGGGCACAGATACGCAGTATTTT.

The chain uses TRBV7-2 and TRBJ1-2; 8 bases align to TRBD1. The V gene's germline CDR1 is SGHTA and CDR2 FQGNSA. This CDR3 has 13 amino acids. Trimming removed 5 bases from V and 8 bases from J; junction bases left unmatched: 7. The CDR3: CASSLDRARGYTF. The CDR3 bases are TGTGCCAGCAGCCTGGACAGGGCTCGCGGCTACACCTTC.

V usage is TRBV30 and J usage is TRBJ2-3, with a possible D match to TRBD1 (6 bases). Trimming removed 4 bases at V and 1 base at J, with 12 bases between. Looked up from germline, CDR1 is GTSNPN and CDR2 is SVGIG (reference sequence). The CDR3 length is 14 residues. CDR3 sequence reads: CAWNRDIGTDTQYF. CDR3 nucleotide sequence: TGTGCCTGGAACCGGGACATCGGCACAGATACGCAGTATTTT. The variable domain in full, completed from reference TRBV30 and TRBJ2-3, reads SQTIHQWPATLVQPVGSPLSLECTVEGTSNPNLYWYRQAAGRGLQLLFYSVGIGQISSEVPQNLSASRPQDRQFILSSKKLLLSDSGFYLCAWNRDIGTDTQYFGPGTRLTVL.

This rearrangement joins TRBV2 to TRBJ1-6; TRBD1 matches 7 bases. The germline V gene has CDR1 SNHLY and CDR2 FYNNEI. V shed 5 bases and J 13 bases; nucleotides not matched to a gene: 14. There are 15 residues in the CDR3. The CDR3 reads CASSRTGAGYSPLHF. CDR3 sequence (DNA): TGTGCCAGCAGTAGGACAGGCGCAGGGTATAGTCCCCTCCACTTT.

This clone was seen more than once but under ten times. The rearrangement links TRBV2 to TRBJ1-1; no firm D call. V was pared by 5 bases and J by 0 bases, with 7 bases between. Germline CDR1 SNHLY, CDR2 FYNNEI. The CDR3 runs 13 residues. In nucleotides, the CDR3 is TGTGCCAGCAGTTACACACTGAACACTGAAGCTTTCTTT. Translated: CASSYTLNTEAFF.

To note about this clone: At one boundary the junction diverges from the germline segment, which might be a read error. This rearrangement joins TRBV7-2 to TRBJ2-7, with 8 bases aligning to TRBD2. The CDR3 consists of 17 residues. CDR1 and CDR2 (germline): SGHTA, FQGNSA. CDR3 in DNA: TGTGCCAGCAGCTTATTAATTGGCGGGGGGTACCCTCGGGAGCAGTCCTTC. Protein sequence: CASSLLIGGGYPREQSF.

This chain joins TRBV7-2 and TRBJ2-1; maybe TRBD1 (5 bases). Looked up from germline, CDR1 is SGHTA and CDR2 is FQGNSA. This CDR3 has 15 residues. V lost 5 bases and J lost 7, with 18 bases in between. The CDR3 reads CASSRPPGLVNEQFF. CDR3 nucleotide sequence: TGTGCCAGCAGCCGACCCCCAGGGCTAGTTAATGAGCAGTTCTTC.

The genes are TRBV5-4 and TRBJ2-1; 9 positions agree with TRBD1. Germline trimming cut 0 bases from V and 4 bases from J; bases unmatched to any gene: 5. This CDR3 region has 16 residues. Germline loops: CDR1 SGHNT, CDR2 YYREEE (reference sequence). As DNA, the CDR3 is TGTGCCAGCAGCTTGGACAACAGGGGGCTGTACAATGAGCAGTTCTTC. Encoded protein: CASSLDNRGLYNEQFF.

This clone is a singleton in its sample. The CDR3 protein is CASSLDNRLYAGELFF. The DNA for the CDR3 is TGTGCCAGCAGCCTAGACAACAGGCTCTACGCCGGGGAGCTGTTTTTT. This chain uses TRBV7-8 with TRBJ2-2, with D tentatively TRBD1 (5 bases). The length of the CDR3 is 16 residues. The V gene lost 5 bases and the J gene lost 6 bases, with 19 bases spanning the gap. The germline V gene has CDR1 SGHVS and CDR2 FQNEAQ. Full variable domain (remainder filled in from reference TRBV7-8 and TRBJ2-2): GAGVSQSPRYKVAKRGQDVALRCDPISGHVSLFWYQQALGQGPEFLTYFQNEAQLDKSGLPSDRFFAERPEGSVSTLKIQRTQQEDSAVYLCASSLDNRLYAGELFFGEGSRLTVL.

This clone appeared a few times. The chain combines TRBV2 with TRBJ1-4; D is uncertain. The V gene lost 1 base and the J gene lost 5 bases, with 8 bases spanning the gap. CDR3 length: 14 residues. Per the germline V gene, CDR1 is SNHLY and CDR2 is FYNNEI. CDR3: CASSEGTLNEKLFF. In DNA, the CDR3 is TGTGCCAGCAGTGAAGGGACTCTAAATGAAAAACTGTTTTTT.

CDR3 in amino acids: CASSVGQGAGELFF. The CDR3 DNA is TGTGCCAGCAGCGTGGGGCAGGGGGCCGGGGAGCTGTTTTTT. The chain uses TRBV11-2 and TRBJ2-2; 7 nucleotides match TRBD1. The junction had 6 bases not matched to a gene; V was cut back by 5 bases and J by 6 bases. Per germline, CDR1 SGHAT and CDR2 FQNNGV. There are 14 residues in the CDR3. Looking up the rest from reference TRBV11-2 and TRBJ2-2 gives the full variable domain: EAGVAQSPRYKIIEKRQSVAFWCNPISGHATLYWYQQILGQGPKLLIQFQNNGVVDDSQLPKDRFSAERLKGVDSTLKIQPAKLEDSAVYLCASSVGQGAGELFFGEGSRLTVL.